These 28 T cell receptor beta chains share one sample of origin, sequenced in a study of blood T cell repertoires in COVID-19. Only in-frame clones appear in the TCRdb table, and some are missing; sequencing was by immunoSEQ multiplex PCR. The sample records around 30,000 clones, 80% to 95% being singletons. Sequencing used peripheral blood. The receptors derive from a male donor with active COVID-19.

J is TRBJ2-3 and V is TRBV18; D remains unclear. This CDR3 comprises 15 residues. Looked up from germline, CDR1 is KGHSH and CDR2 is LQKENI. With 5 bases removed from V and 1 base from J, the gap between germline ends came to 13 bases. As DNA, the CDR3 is TGTGCCAGCTCAGCCTCAGGATCGGGCACAGATACGCAGTATTTT. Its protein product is CASSASGSGTDTQYF.

The CDR3, as DNA: TGTGCCAGCAGCGTAGCCAGCGGGGGGTCAGAGACCCAGTACTTC. Translated: CASSVASGGSETQYF. The J gene is TRBJ2-5, the V gene TRBV9; 9 bases map to TRBD2. The germline V gene encodes CDR1 SGDLS and CDR2 YYNGEE. This CDR3 is 15 amino acids long. V lost 0 bases and J lost 4; bases outside the gene matches: 4.

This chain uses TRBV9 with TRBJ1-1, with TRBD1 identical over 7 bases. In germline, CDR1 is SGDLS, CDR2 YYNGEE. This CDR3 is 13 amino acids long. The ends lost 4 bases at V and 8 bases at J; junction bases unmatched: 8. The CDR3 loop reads CASSPGQAWEAFF. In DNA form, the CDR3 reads TGTGCCAGCAGCCCCGGACAGGCCTGGGAAGCTTTCTTT.

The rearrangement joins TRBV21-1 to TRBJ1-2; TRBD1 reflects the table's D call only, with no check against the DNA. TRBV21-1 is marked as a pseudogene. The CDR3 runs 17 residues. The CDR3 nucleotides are TGTGCCAGCAGCAAATCTACTGAAGGGGGAGCCAACTATGGCTACACCTTC. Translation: CASSKSTEGGANYGYTF.

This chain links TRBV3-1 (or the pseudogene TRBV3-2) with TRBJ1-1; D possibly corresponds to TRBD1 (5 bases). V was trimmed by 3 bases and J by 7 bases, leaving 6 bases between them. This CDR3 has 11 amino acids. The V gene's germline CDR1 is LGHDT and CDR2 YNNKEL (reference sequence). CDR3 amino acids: CASSHGGEAFF. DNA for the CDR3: TGTGCCAGCAGCCACGGGGGTGAAGCTTTCTTT.

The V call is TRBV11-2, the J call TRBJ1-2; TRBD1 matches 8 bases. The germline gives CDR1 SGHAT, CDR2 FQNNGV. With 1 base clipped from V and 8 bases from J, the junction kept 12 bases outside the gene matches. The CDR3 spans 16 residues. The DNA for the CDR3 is TGTGCCAGCAGCTTAGTCGCCCTGACAGGGGTGGAGGGCTACACCTTC. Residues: CASSLVALTGVEGYTF.

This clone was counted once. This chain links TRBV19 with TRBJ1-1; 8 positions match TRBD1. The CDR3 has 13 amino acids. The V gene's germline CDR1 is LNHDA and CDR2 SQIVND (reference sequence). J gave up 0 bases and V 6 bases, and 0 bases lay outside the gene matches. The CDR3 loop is CASRDRVNTEAFF. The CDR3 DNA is TGTGCCAGTAGGGACAGGGTGAACACTGAAGCTTTCTTT.

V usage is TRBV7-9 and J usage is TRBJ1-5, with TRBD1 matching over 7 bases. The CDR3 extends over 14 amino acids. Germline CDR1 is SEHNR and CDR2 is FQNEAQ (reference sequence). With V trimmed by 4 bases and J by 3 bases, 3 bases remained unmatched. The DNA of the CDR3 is TGTGCCAGCAGCTCACAGGGGTACAATCAGCCCCAGCATTTT. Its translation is CASSSQGYNQPQHF.

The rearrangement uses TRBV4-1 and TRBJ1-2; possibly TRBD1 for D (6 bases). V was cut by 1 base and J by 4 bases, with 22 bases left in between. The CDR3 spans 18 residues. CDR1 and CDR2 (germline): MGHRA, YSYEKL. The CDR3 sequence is CASSQVITAGHPGYGYTF. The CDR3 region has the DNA TGCGCCAGCAGCCAAGTAATCACAGCGGGACATCCGGGCTATGGCTACACCTTC.

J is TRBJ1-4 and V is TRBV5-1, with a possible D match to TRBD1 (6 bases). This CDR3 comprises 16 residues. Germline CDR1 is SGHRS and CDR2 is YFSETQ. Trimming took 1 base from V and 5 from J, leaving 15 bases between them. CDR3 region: CASSLSPTGGNEKLFF. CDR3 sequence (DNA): TGCGCCAGCAGCTTGTCCCCGACAGGTGGGAATGAAAAACTGTTTTTT.

The CDR3 sequence is CSVEDYRTDTQYF. The CDR3 DNA sequence: TGCAGCGTTGAAGATTATCGCACAGATACGCAGTATTTT. The rearrangement links TRBV29-1 to TRBJ2-3; D gene uncertain. The germline V gene has CDR1 SQVTM and CDR2 ANQGSEA. Between the trimmed V and J ends, which lost 0 bases and 1 base, there was a span of 5 bases. The CDR3 is 13 residues long.

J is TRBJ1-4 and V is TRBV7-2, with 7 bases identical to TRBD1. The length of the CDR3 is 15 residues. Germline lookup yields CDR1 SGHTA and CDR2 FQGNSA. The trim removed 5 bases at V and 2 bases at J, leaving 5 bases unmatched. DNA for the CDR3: TGTGCCAGCAGCCCCAACAGGGGTACTAATGAAAAACTGTTTTTT. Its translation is CASSPNRGTNEKLFF.

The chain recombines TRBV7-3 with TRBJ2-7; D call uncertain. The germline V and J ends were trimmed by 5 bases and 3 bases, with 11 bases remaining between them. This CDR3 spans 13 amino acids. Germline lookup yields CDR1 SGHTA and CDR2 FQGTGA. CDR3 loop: CASSINPGYEQYF. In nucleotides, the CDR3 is TGTGCCAGCAGCATTAACCCCGGCTACGAGCAGTACTTC.

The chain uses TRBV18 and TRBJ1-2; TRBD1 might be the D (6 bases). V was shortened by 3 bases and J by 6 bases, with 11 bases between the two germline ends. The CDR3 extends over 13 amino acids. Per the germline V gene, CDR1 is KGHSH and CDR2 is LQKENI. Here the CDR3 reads CASSPRGADGYTF. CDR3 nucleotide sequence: TGTGCCAGCTCACCCAGGGGCGCGGATGGCTACACCTTC. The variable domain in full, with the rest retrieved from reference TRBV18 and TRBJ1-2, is NAGVMQNPRHLVRRRGQEARLRCSPMKGHSHVYWYRQLPEEGLKFMVYLQKENIIDESGMPKERFSAEFPKEGPSILRIQQVVRGDSAAYFCASSPRGADGYTFGSGTRLTVV.

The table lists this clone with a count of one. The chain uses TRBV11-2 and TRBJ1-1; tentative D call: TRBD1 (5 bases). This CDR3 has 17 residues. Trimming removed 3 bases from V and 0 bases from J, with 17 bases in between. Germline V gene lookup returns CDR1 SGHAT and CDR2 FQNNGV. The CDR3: CASSLVGFRGMNTEAFF. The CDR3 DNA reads TGTGCCAGCAGCTTGGTGGGGTTTCGGGGGATGAACACTGAAGCTTTCTTT.

CDR3 loop: CASSFPTTGANVLTF. The DNA for the CDR3 is TGTGCCAGCAGTTTCCCCACAACTGGGGCCAACGTCCTGACTTTC. The rearrangement uses TRBV28 and TRBJ2-6; D remains unclear. Germline CDR1 reads MDHEN; CDR2 reads SYDVKM. Between the trimmed V and J ends, which lost 3 bases and 2 bases, there was a span of 8 bases. The CDR3 runs to 15 residues.

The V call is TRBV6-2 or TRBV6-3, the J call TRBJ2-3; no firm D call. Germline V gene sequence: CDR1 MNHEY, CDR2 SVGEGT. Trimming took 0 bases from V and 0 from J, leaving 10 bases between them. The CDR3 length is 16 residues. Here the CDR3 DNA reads TGTGCCAGCAGTTACTCGGTCCGAACTAGCACAGATACGCAGTATTTT. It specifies CASSYSVRTSTDTQYF.

The CDR3 DNA reads as TGTGCCAGCAGCCTTAATTCCCTCCCTGAAGCTTTCTTT. Translated: CASSLNSLPEAFF. This chain uses TRBV7-9 with TRBJ1-1; D is uncertain. In germline, CDR1 is SEHNR, CDR2 FQNEAQ (reference sequence). The CDR3 loop spans 13 amino acids. V lost 5 bases and J 6 bases, leaving 13 bases between the germline ends. Using reference TRBV7-9 and TRBJ1-1 for the parts outside the CDR3, the full variable domain is DTGVSQNPRHKITKRGQNVTFRCDPISEHNRLYWYRQTLGQGPEFLTYFQNEAQLEKSRLLSDRFSAERPKGSFSTLEIQRTEQGDSAMYLCASSLNSLPEAFFGQGTRLTVV.

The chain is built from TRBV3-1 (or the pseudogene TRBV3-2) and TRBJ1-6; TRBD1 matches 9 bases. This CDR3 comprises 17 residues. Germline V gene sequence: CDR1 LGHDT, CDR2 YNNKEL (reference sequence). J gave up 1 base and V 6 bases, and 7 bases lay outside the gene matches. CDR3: CASRGTGSLSYNSPLHF. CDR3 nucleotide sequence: TGTGCCAGCAGGGGGACAGGGAGTTTATCCTATAATTCACCCCTCCACTTT.

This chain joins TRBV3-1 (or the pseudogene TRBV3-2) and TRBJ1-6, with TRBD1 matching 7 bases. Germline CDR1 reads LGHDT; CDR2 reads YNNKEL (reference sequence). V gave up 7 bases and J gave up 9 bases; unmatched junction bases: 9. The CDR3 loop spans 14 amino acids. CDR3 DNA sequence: TGTGCCAGCAAACGACAGGGTGGTAGTTCACCCCTCCACTTT. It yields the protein CASKRQGGSSPLHF.

The CDR3 reads CASSFQGNQPQHF. CDR3 in DNA: TGTGCCAGTAGTTTTCAGGGGAATCAGCCCCAGCATTTT. The J gene is TRBJ1-5, the V gene TRBV19, with a possible D match to TRBD1 (6 bases). V was shortened by 5 bases and J by 4 bases, with 9 bases between the two germline ends. CDR1 and CDR2 (germline): LNHDA, SQIVND (reference sequence). This CDR3 comprises 13 residues.

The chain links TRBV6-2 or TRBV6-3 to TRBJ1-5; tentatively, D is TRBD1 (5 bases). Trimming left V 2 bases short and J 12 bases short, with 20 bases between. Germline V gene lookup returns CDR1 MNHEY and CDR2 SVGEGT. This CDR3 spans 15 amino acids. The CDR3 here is CASSYGHSRSTVQHF. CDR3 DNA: TGTGCCAGCAGTTACGGACACTCCCGATCGACGGTCCAGCATTTT.

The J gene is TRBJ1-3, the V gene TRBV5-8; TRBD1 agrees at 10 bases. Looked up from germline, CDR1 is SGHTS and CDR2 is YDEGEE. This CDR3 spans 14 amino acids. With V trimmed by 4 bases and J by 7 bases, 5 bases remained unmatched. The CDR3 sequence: CASSTRQGANTIYF. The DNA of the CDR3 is TGTGCCAGCAGCACGCGACAGGGGGCTAACACCATATATTTT.

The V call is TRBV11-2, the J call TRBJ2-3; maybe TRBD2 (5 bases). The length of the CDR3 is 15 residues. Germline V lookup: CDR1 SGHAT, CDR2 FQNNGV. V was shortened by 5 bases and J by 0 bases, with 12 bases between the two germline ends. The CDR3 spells CASSRRTGSTDTQYF. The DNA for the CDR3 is TGTGCCAGCAGCCGGCGGACGGGAAGCACAGATACGCAGTATTTT.

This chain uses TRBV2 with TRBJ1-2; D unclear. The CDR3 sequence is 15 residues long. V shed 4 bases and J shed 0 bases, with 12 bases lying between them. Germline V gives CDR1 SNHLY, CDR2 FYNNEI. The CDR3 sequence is CASSVVAGANYGYTF. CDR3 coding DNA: TGTGCCAGCAGTGTCGTGGCGGGAGCTAACTATGGCTACACCTTC.

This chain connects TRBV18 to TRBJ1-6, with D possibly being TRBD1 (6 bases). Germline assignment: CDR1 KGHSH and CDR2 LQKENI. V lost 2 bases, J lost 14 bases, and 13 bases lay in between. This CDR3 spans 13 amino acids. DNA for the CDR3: TGTGCCAGCTCACCAGACAGGCCAATGGCCCTCCACTTT. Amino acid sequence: CASSPDRPMALHF.

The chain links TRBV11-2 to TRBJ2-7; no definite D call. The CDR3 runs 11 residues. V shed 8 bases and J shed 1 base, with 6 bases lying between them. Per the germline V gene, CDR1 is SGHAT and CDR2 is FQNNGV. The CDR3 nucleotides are TGTGCCAGCGGCTCATCCTACGAGCAGTACTTC. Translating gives CASGSSYEQYF.

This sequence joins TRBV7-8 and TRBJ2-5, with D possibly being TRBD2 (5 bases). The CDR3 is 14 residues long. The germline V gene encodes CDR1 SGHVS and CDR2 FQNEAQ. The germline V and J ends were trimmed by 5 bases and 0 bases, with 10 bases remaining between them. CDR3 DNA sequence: TGTGCCAGCAGCCCAGCGGACTACCAAGAGACCCAGTACTTC. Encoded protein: CASSPADYQETQYF.